A selection of T cell receptor beta chains follows, all from one sample in a study of response to subunit inactivated influenza vaccine. TCRdb re-called the RT-PCR reads through MiXCR, storing one row per CDR3 protein. The profile covers 450,000 to 600,000 distinct CDR3 sequences, with approximately 7.8% appearing a single time and roughly 14% taken by the ten largest. The material was PBMCs from blood, obtained about 24 months after vaccination. All receptors derive from a man aged 50 to 69 who received an inactivated influenza vaccine. Each CDR3 is given without its conserved first and last residue. Expanded clones get a size class; other rows say once, few or many, or leave the size out.

size	J	V	CDR3
few	TRBJ2-3	TRBV15	ATSRDTYGADTQY
few	TRBJ2-3	TRBV29-1	SVGLASTDTQY
few	TRBJ2-7	TRBV7-9	ASSLSVLYHEQY
few	TRBJ2-1	TRBV2	ASSGFLLRGEYNEQF
NA	TRBJ2-7	TRBV18	ASSPRPDSYEQY
few	TRBJ2-6	TRBV4-1	ASSHTGLAASSGANVLT
NA	TRBJ1-4	TRBV12-3/TRBV12-4	ASKRGPVGEKLF
few	TRBJ2-3	TRBV27	ASSPDRYTDTQY
few	TRBJ2-2	TRBV6-2/TRBV6-3	ASSYGQSRALELF
many	TRBJ1-1	TRBV28	ASSPTGRGDTEAF
few	TRBJ1-1	TRBV20-1	SARVKDRVSEAF
few	TRBJ2-2	TRBV12-3/TRBV12-4	ASSLGGGTVGTGELF
NA	TRBJ2-7	TRBV7-2	ASSLGPGPGYEQY
NA	TRBJ2-3	TRBV12-3/TRBV12-4	ASSLAVGSADTQY
few	TRBJ1-1	TRBV28	ASYNLQERGTEAF
few	TRBJ2-7	TRBV30	AWRLTYSFVGYEQY
few	TRBJ2-7	TRBV18	ASSPGGTEGEQY
NA	TRBJ2-7	TRBV11-2	ASSQPSGPYEQY
NA	TRBJ2-2	TRBV12-3/TRBV12-4	ASSLSIRRGGVAGELF
many	TRBJ2-1	TRBV4-2	ASSPLSGGNEQF
NA	TRBJ2-5	TRBV3-1	ASSQRRQGLETQY
NA	TRBJ2-7	TRBV6-2/TRBV6-3	ASNPTNSYEQY
many	TRBJ2-1	TRBV15	ATSRGGLAAFNEQF
NA	TRBJ2-7	TRBV6-2/TRBV6-3	ASSYPQQGAKEQY
NA	TRBJ1-2	TRBV12-3/TRBV12-4	ASSTGLPNYGYT
NA	TRBJ2-3	TRBV20-1	SARALAGVPHTDTQY
NA	TRBJ2-7	TRBV15	ATSRDPEPGGYEQY
NA	TRBJ2-7	TRBV5-1	ASSLVVGTLRSYEQY
NA	TRBJ2-7	TRBV6-5	ASSYGTPYEQY
many	TRBJ2-5	TRBV6-2/TRBV6-3	ASSYAVPGVNKETQY
few	TRBJ1-1	TRBV2	ASREQGDLTEAF
few	TRBJ2-7	TRBV11-2	ASSPGTQLYEQY
NA	TRBJ2-1	TRBV24-1	ATSDLGGGDNNEQF
NA	TRBJ2-2	TRBV2	ASGRDRYTGELF
few	TRBJ2-7	TRBV6-2/TRBV6-3	ASSYQKSSYEQY
many	TRBJ1-4	TRBV4-3	ASSQDLYRESEKLF
many	TRBJ2-1	TRBV12-3/TRBV12-4	ASSRLAGAVNEQF
few	TRBJ2-3	TRBV15	ATSRLAGVDTQY
NA	TRBJ2-2	TRBV20-1	SARDVGQHTGELF
NA	TRBJ2-3	TRBV20-1	SASPGVGDTQY
many	TRBJ2-7	TRBV6-6	ASSYSAGGEQY
few	TRBJ2-5	TRBV6-1	ASSTGEELIKETQY
few	TRBJ2-5	TRBV28	ASSFLMGTQY
NA	TRBJ2-1	TRBV7-3	ASSPTSGRYNEQF
many	TRBJ1-1	TRBV12-3/TRBV12-4	ASSLVHGGAF
NA	TRBJ2-3	TRBV11-2	ASSPTGYTQY
NA	TRBJ2-3	TRBV5-1	ASSFGQGILTDTQY
NA	TRBJ2-1	TRBV20-1	SARDVHLYNEQF
NA	TRBJ1-2	TRBV5-6	ASSRRTLIYGYT
few	TRBJ2-2	TRBV7-9	ASRPREQGAVGELF
NA	TRBJ2-1	TRBV5-1	ASSLPPDRGMNEQF
NA	TRBJ2-7	TRBV21-1	ASSKLAGRTYEQY
few	TRBJ2-7	TRBV29-1	SVMQESSYEQY
few	TRBJ2-1	TRBV7-3	ASSLMRDNEQF
few	TRBJ1-1	TRBV6-2/TRBV6-3	ASTPAGPNTEAF